These 13 T cell receptor beta chains were all obtained from the same sample, sequenced in a study of OX40 agonist ivuxolimab in advanced cancers. This table comes from immunoSEQ multiplex PCR, and its TCRdb copy is limited to in-frame clones, with some not included. The table shows about 89,000 clones, with 70% to 90% occurring only once. This sample comprised CD4+ or CD8+ T cells sorted from blood, obtained in a trial of the OX40 agonist ivuxolimab. The receptors stem from an adult with an advanced solid tumor such as melanoma, head and neck, liver or kidney cancer.

V is TRBV4-1 and J is TRBJ1-5, with 7 bases lining up with TRBD1. The trim removed 1 base at V and 5 bases at J, leaving 5 bases unmatched. The CDR3 totals 15 residues. Germline lookup yields CDR1 MGHRA and CDR2 YSYEKL. The chain's CDR3 is CASSQVGQPDQPQHF. In DNA form, the CDR3 reads TGCGCCAGCAGCCAAGTGGGACAGCCGGATCAGCCCCAGCATTTT.

This rearrangement joins TRBV30 to TRBJ1-5, with TRBD1 identical over 7 bases. The CDR3 extends over 14 amino acids. V lost 2 bases to trimming and J lost 7 bases; unmatched junction nucleotides: 8. Germline V CDR1 and CDR2: GTSNPN, SVGIG (reference sequence). The CDR3 DNA sequence: TGTGCCTGGAGTCGAACAGGGGTGGAACAGCCCCAGCATTTT. Protein sequence: CAWSRTGVEQPQHF.

The genes are TRBV29-1 and TRBJ1-2, with D possibly TRBD1 on 5 matching bases. Deletions cut 4 bases from V and 7 bases from J, with 10 bases between. This CDR3 has 11 amino acids. The germline V gene encodes CDR1 SQVTM and CDR2 ANQGSEA. CDR3 sequence reads: CSVAWGGGYTF. The CDR3 nucleotides read TGCAGCGTTGCCTGGGGGGGTGGCTACACCTTC.

The chain recombines TRBV2 with TRBJ1-2; 7 bases match TRBD1. Trimming cost V 5 bases and J 4 bases; bases outside gene matches: 4. CDR3 size: 13 residues. Looked up from germline, CDR1 is SNHLY and CDR2 is FYNNEI. CDR3: CASSPGQIYGYTF. In DNA form, the CDR3 reads TGTGCCAGCAGTCCGGGACAGATCTATGGCTACACCTTC.

The CDR3 coding sequence is TGTGCCAGCAGCAGGGGGCAGAACAATGAGCAGTTCTTC. Its protein product is CASSRGQNNEQFF. The chain is built from TRBV7-3 and TRBJ2-1; 7 nucleotides agree with TRBD1. Germline-derived CDR1 and CDR2 are SGHTA and FQGTGA. Trimming cost V 5 bases and J 5 bases; bases outside gene matches: 3. CDR3 length: 13 residues.

The J gene is TRBJ2-5, the V gene TRBV18; D is perhaps TRBD1 or TRBD2 (5 bases each). The V end lost 2 bases, the J end lost 1 base, and 5 bases lay between the germline ends. The CDR3 runs to 13 residues. Germline V lookup: CDR1 KGHSH, CDR2 LQKENI. CDR3 DNA: TGTGCCAGCTCACCAGGGACCCAAGAGACCCAGTACTTC. Translating gives CASSPGTQETQYF.

This clone was detected only once. The rearrangement links TRBV10-2 to TRBJ1-5; TRBD1 is a possible D gene (6 bases). The V end was cut by 2 bases, the J end by 1 base, with 6 bases between. From germline, CDR1 is WSHSY and CDR2 SAAADI. The CDR3 runs to 14 residues. CDR3 nucleotide sequence: TGCGCCAGCAGTGAGCAGGGGAGCAATCAGCCCCAGCATTTT. Translation: CASSEQGSNQPQHF.

This rearrangement joins TRBV14 to TRBJ2-1; 10 positions agree with TRBD2. Germline V gene lookup returns CDR1 SGHDN and CDR2 FVKESK. This CDR3 is 16 amino acids long. Unmatched junction bases numbered 5, after V lost 2 bases and J lost 4 bases. CDR3 coding DNA: TGTGCCAGCAGCCAACTGGGACTAGCGTCGTACAATGAGCAGTTCTTC. Translated: CASSQLGLASYNEQFF.

In the case of this clone: This sample also contains other DNA sequences that code for the same CDR3. The V gene is TRBV18, the J gene TRBJ1-6, with a weak D call TRBD1 (6 bases). V dropped 2 bases and J dropped 7 bases, with 6 bases sitting between them. The germline V gene encodes CDR1 KGHSH and CDR2 LQKENI. CDR3 length equals 13 residues. The CDR3, as DNA: TGTGCCAGCTCACCAGGACAGAATTCACCCCTCCACTTT. The encoded protein is CASSPGQNSPLHF.

The chain has TRBV7-6 and TRBJ2-7; 11 bases line up with TRBD1. With 1 base clipped from V and 2 bases from J, the junction kept 10 bases outside the gene matches. This CDR3 contains 18 residues. Germline V gives CDR1 SGHVS, CDR2 FNYEAQ. CDR3 sequence (DNA): TGTGCCAGCAGCTTAGGGGTCCCTTGGGGACAGGGGGCCTACGAGCAGTACTTC. Amino acid sequence: CASSLGVPWGQGAYEQYF.

The chain joins TRBV7-9 to TRBJ1-1; no firm D call. With 5 bases removed from V and 5 bases from J, the gap between germline ends came to 12 bases. Per germline, CDR1 SEHNR and CDR2 FQNEAQ (reference sequence). This CDR3 region has 13 residues. In DNA form, the CDR3 reads TGTGCCAGCAGCCCTAGCCCCGTTACTGAAGCTTTCTTT. This encodes CASSPSPVTEAFF.

V is TRBV4-2 and J is TRBJ2-3; TRBD2 matches at 9 bases. CDR3 size: 16 residues. V shed 4 bases and J 0 bases; nucleotides not matched to a gene: 5. The germline V gene has CDR1 LGHNA and CDR2 YNFKEQ. The CDR3 spells CASSLWREGSTDTQYF. CDR3 coding DNA: TGTGCCAGCAGCCTCTGGCGGGAGGGGAGCACAGATACGCAGTATTTT.

CDR3 in DNA: TGCGCCAGCAGCTTGCGGCCAGGGGAGGGAGGAAACACCATATATTTT. Translating gives CASSLRPGEGGNTIYF. The rearrangement uses TRBV5-1 and TRBJ1-3, with a weak D call TRBD1 (6 bases). The V gene lost 1 base and the J gene lost 4 bases, with 15 bases spanning the gap. The CDR3 covers 16 residues. The germline CDR1 and CDR2 sequences are SGHRS and YFSETQ.